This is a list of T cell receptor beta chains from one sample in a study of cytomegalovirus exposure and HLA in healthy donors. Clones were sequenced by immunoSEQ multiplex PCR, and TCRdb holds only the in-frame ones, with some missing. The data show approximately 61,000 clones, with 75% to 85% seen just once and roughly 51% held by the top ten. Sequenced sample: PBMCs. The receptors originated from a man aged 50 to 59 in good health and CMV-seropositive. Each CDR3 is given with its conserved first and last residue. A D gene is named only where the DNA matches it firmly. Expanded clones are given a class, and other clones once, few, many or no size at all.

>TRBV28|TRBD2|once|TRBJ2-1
CASSPRGLAGNEQFF
TGTGCCAGCAGCCCACGCGGGCTAGCGGGTAATGAGCAGTTCTTC
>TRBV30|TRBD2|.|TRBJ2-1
CACGGKRETMRNEQFF
TGTGCCTGTGGGGGGAAGCGGGAAACTATGAGGAATGAGCAGTTCTTC
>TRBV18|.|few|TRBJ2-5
CASSTGLEKTQYF
TGTGCCAGCTCAACAGGATTAGAGAAGACCCAGTACTTC
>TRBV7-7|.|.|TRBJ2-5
CASSLSGAETQYF
TGTGCCAGCAGCTTATCTGGGGCGGAGACCCAGTACTTC
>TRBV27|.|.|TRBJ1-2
CASSNPRHPYGYTF
TGTGCCAGCAGTAACCCAAGACACCCCTATGGCTACACCTTC
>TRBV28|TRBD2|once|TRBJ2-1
CASSQAGGPYEQFF
TGTGCCAGCAGTCAAGCGGGAGGGCCCTATGAGCAGTTCTTC
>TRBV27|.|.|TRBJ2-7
CASSGSGSIYEQYF
TGTGCCAGCAGTGGCAGCGGGTCTATCTACGAGCAGTACTTC
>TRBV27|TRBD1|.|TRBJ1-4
CASSLQGIGEKLFF
TGTGCCAGCAGCCTACAGGGGATAGGTGAAAAACTGTTTTTT
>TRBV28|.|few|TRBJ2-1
CASSLEPIDGYYNEQFF
TGTGCCAGCAGTTTGGAGCCCATAGACGGCTATTACAATGAGCAGTTCTTC
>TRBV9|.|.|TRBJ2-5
CASSVHSLGETQYF
TGTGCCAGCAGCGTACACAGCCTGGGAGAGACCCAGTACTTC
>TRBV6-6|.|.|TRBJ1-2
CASSLTVNYGYTF
TGTGCCAGCAGTTTGACAGTTAACTATGGCTACACCTTC
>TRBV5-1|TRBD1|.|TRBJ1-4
CASSWRQGGNEKLFF
TGCGCCAGCAGCTGGCGACAGGGAGGTAATGAAAAACTGTTTTTT
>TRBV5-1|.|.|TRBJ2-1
CASSAIGSWQFF
TGCGCCAGCAGCGCGATCGGGTCTTGGCAGTTCTTC
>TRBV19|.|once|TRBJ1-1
CASSHRDKRNTEAFF
TGTGCCAGTAGTCACCGGGACAAACGGAACACTGAAGCTTTCTTT
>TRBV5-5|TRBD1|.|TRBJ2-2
CASSFGQGTGELFF
TGTGCCAGCAGCTTCGGACAGGGAACCGGGGAGCTGTTTTTT
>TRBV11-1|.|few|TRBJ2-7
CDSSLASGYEQYF
TGTGACAGCAGCTTAGCGTCGGGCTACGAGCAGTACTTC
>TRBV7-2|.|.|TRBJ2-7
CASSLSVGQGGEQYF
TGTGCCAGCAGCCTTTCGGTGGGTCAGGGGGGCGAGCAGTACTTC
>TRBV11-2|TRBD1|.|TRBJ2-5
CASSLDRGNQETQYF
TGTGCCAGCAGCTTAGACAGGGGGAACCAAGAGACCCAGTACTTC
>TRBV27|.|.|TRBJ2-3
CAISLSLNLGRSTDTQYF
TGTGCCATCAGTTTATCCCTTAATTTGGGGCGTTCCACAGATACGCAGTATTTT
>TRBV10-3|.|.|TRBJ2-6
CAISERGSGANVLTF
TGTGCCATCAGTGAAAGGGGGTCTGGGGCCAACGTCCTGACTTTC
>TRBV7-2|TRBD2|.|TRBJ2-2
CASTRLAGGPGELFF
TGTGCCAGCACACGGCTAGCGGGGGGGCCCGGAGAGCTGTTTTTT
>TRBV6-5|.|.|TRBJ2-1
CASSYEADNEQFF
TGTGCCAGCAGTTACGAGGCCGATAATGAGCAGTTCTTC
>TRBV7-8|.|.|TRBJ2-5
CASRPAGGIETQYF
TGTGCCAGCAGACCCGCGGGCGGCATTGAGACCCAGTACTTC
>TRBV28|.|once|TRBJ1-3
CASSLFGASGNTIYF
TGTGCCAGCAGTTTATTTGGGGCTTCGGGAAACACCATATATTTT
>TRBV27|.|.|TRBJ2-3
CASSPTARNGRTDTQYF
TGTGCCAGCAGTCCTACCGCTCGGAATGGGAGGACAGATACGCAGTATTTT
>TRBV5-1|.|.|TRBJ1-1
CASSFNTQTNTEAFF
TGCGCCAGCAGCTTCAACACCCAAACGAACACTGAAGCTTTCTTT
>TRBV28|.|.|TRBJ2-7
CASESNPPRFF
TGTGCCAGCGAATCAAACCCGCCCAGATTCTTC
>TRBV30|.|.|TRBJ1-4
CAWSSTGFYEKLFF
TGTGCCTGGAGTTCTACAGGGTTTTATGAAAAACTGTTTTTT
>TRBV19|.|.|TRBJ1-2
CASSILNFYGYTF
TGTGCCAGTAGTATCTTGAACTTCTATGGCTACACCTTC
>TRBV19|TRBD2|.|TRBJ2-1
CASSIVGGGEQFF
TGTGCCAGTAGTATAGTTGGCGGGGGTGAGCAGTTCTTC
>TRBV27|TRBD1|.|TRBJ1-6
CASSFWTGDYNSPLHF
TGTGCCAGCAGTTTTTGGACAGGGGACTATAATTCACCCCTCCACTTT
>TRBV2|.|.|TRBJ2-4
CASRGERLAKNIQYF
TGTGCCAGCAGGGGCGAGCGGTTAGCCAAAAACATTCAGTACTTC
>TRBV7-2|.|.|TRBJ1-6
CASSLTQDIPLHF
TGTGCCAGCAGCTTGACACAGGACATACCCCTCCACTTT
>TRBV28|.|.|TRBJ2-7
CASSYGNSYEQYF
TGTGCCAGCAGTTACGGGAACTCCTACGAGCAGTACTTC
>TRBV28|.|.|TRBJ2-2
CASSPPPDTGELFF
TGTGCCAGCAGTCCCCCCCCGGACACCGGGGAGCTGTTTTTT
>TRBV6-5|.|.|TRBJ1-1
CASSHLGQSNTEAFF
TGTGCCAGCAGCCACCTGGGACAATCGAACACTGAAGCTTTCTTT
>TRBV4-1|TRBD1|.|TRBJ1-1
CASSQNRGGNTEAFF
TGCGCCAGCAGCCAAAACAGGGGAGGGAACACTGAAGCTTTCTTT
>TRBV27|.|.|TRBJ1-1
CASSLPGGGATEAFF
TGTGCCAGCAGTTTACCCGGCGGGGGAGCAACTGAAGCTTTCTTT
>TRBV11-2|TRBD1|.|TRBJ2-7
CASSLGRDRVSYEQYF
TGTGCCAGCAGTTTAGGCCGGGACAGGGTCTCCTACGAGCAGTACTTC
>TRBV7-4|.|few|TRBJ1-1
CEGTHTEAFF
TGTGAAGGGACTCACACTGAAGCTTTCTTT
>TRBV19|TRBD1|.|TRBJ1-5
CASSDRGYGNQPQHF
TGTGCCAGTAGTGACAGGGGTTACGGCAATCAGCCCCAGCATTTT
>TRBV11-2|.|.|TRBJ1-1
CASSPPGGMNTEAFF
TGTGCCAGCAGCCCTCCGGGGGGTATGAACACTGAAGCTTTCTTT
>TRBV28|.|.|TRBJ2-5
CASSPGGASSETQYF
TGTGCCAGCAGTCCGGGTGGGGCCTCCTCAGAGACCCAGTACTTC
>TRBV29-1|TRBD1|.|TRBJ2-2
CSGRTGGRNTGELFF
TGCAGCGGTAGGACAGGGGGCAGGAACACCGGGGAGCTGTTTTTT
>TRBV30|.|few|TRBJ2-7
CAWTQLGSPYEQYF
TGTGCCTGGACTCAACTTGGTAGCCCCTACGAGCAGTACTTC
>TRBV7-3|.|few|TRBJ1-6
CASSLSGFDSPLHF
TGTGCCAGCAGCTTATCGGGGTTCGATTCACCCCTCCACTTT
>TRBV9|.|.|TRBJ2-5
CASGGDSQETQYF
TGTGCCAGCGGAGGGGACAGCCAAGAGACCCAGTACTTC
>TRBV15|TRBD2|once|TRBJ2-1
CATSRDLGAGDPFNEQFF
TGTGCCACCAGCAGAGATCTAGGAGCGGGAGACCCTTTCAATGAGCAGTTCTTC
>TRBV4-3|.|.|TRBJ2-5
CASSQDGTKAAETQYF
TGCGCCAGCAGCCAAGATGGGACAAAAGCGGCGGAGACCCAGTACTTC
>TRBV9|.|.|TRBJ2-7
CASSEGGDTAYEQYF
TGTGCCAGCAGCGAGGGGGGGGATACAGCCTACGAGCAGTACTTC
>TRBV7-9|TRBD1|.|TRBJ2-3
CASSSTGGPDTQYF
TGTGCCAGCAGCTCTACAGGGGGGCCAGATACGCAGTATTTT
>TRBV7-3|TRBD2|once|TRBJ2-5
CASSPGGREGSETQYF
TGTGCCAGCAGCCCAGGTGGGCGGGAGGGGTCGGAGACCCAGTACTTC
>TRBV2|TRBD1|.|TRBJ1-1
CASSEAQGQGTEAFF
TGTGCCAGCAGTGAAGCGCAGGGACAGGGGACTGAAGCTTTCTTT
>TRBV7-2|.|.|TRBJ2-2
CASSPGVANTGELFF
TGTGCCAGCAGCCCAGGCGTGGCGAACACCGGGGAGCTGTTTTTT
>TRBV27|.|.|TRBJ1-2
CASSPTGGFFGYTF
TGTGCCAGCAGCCCGACGGGGGGTTTCTTTGGCTACACCTTC
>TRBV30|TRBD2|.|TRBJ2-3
CAWRGTSGSSQYF
TGTGCCTGGAGGGGGACTAGCGGGAGTTCGCAGTATTTT
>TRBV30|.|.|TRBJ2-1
CAWTAGPYNEQFF
TGTGCCTGGACGGCAGGCCCCTACAATGAGCAGTTCTTC